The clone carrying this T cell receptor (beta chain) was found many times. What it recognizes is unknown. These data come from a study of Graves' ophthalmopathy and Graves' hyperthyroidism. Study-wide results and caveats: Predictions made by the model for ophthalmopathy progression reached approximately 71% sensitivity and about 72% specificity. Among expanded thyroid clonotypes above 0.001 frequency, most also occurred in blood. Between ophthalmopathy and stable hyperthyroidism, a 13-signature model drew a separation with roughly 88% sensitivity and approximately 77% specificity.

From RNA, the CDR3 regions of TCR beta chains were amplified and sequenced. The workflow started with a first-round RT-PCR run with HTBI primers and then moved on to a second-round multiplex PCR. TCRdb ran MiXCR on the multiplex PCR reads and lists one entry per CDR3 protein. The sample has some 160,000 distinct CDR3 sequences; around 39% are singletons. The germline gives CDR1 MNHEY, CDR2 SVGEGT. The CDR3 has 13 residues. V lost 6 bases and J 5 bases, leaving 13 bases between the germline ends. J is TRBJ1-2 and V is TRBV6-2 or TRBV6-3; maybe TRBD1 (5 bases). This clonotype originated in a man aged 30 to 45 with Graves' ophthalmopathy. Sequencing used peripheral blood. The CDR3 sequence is CASSRQLGYGYTF. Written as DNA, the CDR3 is TGTGCCAGCAGCAGACAGCTTGGATATGGCTACACCTTC.